Presented here are 18 T cell receptor beta chains from one specimen sequenced in a study of shared clonotypes between healthy human individuals (dated by TCRdb to 2020 to 2021). CD8 naive samples were CD45RO-negative cells positively selected for CCR7, giving a CD45RA+CCR7+ population that excluded TemRA cells. The library was built by means of the immunoSEQ multiplex PCR assay. The clones in this table, taken by TCRdb from immuneACCESS, are in-frame only. Not every clone is retained; where verified, under half of the shortfall comes from an unresolved V gene, and the cause of the rest is unknown. The sample table lists about 2.1 million clones, about 93% of them with a count of one. The ten largest account for about 1.7% of the sample. The sequencing input was naive CD8+ T cells from PBMCs. The sample's cell subset or site, from its label and the paper: CD45RA+CCR7+. The receptors were gathered from a man younger than 35 in good health. Some clones in this sample may be carry-over from other donors' samples.

This clone was seen once. The chain carries TRBV18 and TRBJ2-7, with D unclear. V lost 6 bases and J lost 0, with 12 bases in between. CDR1 is KGHSH, CDR2 LQKENI, per germline. The CDR3 is 14 residues long. The CDR3 DNA reads TGTGCCAGCTCGTCGTATCCGAGCTCCTACGAGCAGTACTTC. Amino acids: CASSSYPSSYEQYF. The full variable domain, rest sourced from reference TRBV18 and TRBJ2-7, is NAGVMQNPRHLVRRRGQEARLRCSPMKGHSHVYWYRQLPEEGLKFMVYLQKENIIDESGMPKERFSAEFPKEGPSILRIQQVVRGDSAAYFCASSSYPSSYEQYFGPGTRLTVT.

The genes are TRBV19 and TRBJ1-4; D unresolved. CDR3 size: 13 residues. Trimming stripped 5 bases from V and 8 bases from J, with 12 bases between. Germline V gene data show CDR1 as LNHDA and CDR2 as SQIVND (reference sequence). The CDR3 region has the DNA TGTGCCAGTAGTCAAGCTTCGCGGGAAAAACTGTTTTTT. This encodes CASSQASREKLFF.

J is TRBJ1-3 and V is TRBV28; 8 nucleotides match TRBD1. After removal of 6 bases from V and 3 bases from J, the junction contained 7 bases not matched to a gene. This CDR3 comprises 15 residues. Germline-derived CDR1 and CDR2 are MDHEN and SYDVKM. In DNA, the CDR3 is TGTGCCAGCAGATATGACAGGGGATATGGAAACACCATATATTTT. Protein product: CASRYDRGYGNTIYF. The whole variable domain, remainder taken from reference TRBV28 and TRBJ1-3, is DVKVTQSSRYLVKRTGEKVFLECVQDMDHENMFWYRQDPGLGLRLIYFSYDVKMKEKGDIPEGYSVSREKKERFSLILESASTNQTSMYLCASRYDRGYGNTIYFGEGSWLTVV.

The chain has TRBV30 and TRBJ2-7, with D possibly TRBD1 on 6 matching bases. CDR1 GTSNPN and CDR2 SVGIG come from the germline V gene (reference sequence). V lost 1 base, J lost 5 bases, and 18 bases lay in between. This CDR3 has 15 residues. In DNA form, the CDR3 reads TGTGCCTGGAGTGGACCCAACAGGGAGTTCGACGAGCAGTACTTC. Translation: CAWSGPNREFDEQYF.

The chain recombines TRBV18 with TRBJ2-7, with 10 bases aligning to TRBD2. The trim removed 0 bases at V and 3 bases at J, leaving 8 bases unmatched. The germline CDR1 and CDR2 sequences are KGHSH and LQKENI. The CDR3 extends over 17 amino acids. Here the CDR3 DNA reads TGTGCCAGCTCACCACCGTTCCGGACTAGCGGCTACTACGAGCAGTACTTC. Translation gives CASSPPFRTSGYYEQYF.

The chain recombines TRBV11-1 with TRBJ2-7; D remains ambiguous. The germline V gene has CDR1 SGHAT and CDR2 FQDESV (reference sequence). The CDR3 has 14 residues. V was shortened by 2 bases and J by 7 bases, with 15 bases between the two germline ends. CDR3 loop: CASSLIGSWGEQYF. CDR3 in DNA: TGTGCCAGCAGCTTAATAGGGTCCTGGGGAGAGCAGTACTTC.

V is TRBV13 and J is TRBJ1-2; D unclear. CDR3 length: 13 amino acids. Germline V gene data show CDR1 as PRHDT and CDR2 as FYEKMQ (reference sequence). Trimming removed 8 bases at V and 8 bases at J, with 18 bases between. CDR3: CASRLSSRIGYTF. The CDR3 coding sequence is TGTGCCAGCCGACTAAGCAGCCGCATCGGCTACACCTTC.

The chain couples TRBV27 to TRBJ2-1; maybe TRBD1 (6 bases). Germline V gene sequence: CDR1 MNHEY, CDR2 SMNVEV (reference sequence). The CDR3 has 17 residues. V lost 2 bases to trimming and J lost 4 bases, with 18 bases between them. CDR3 residues: CASSLRAFVRGYNEQFF. In DNA, the CDR3 is TGTGCCAGCAGTTTACGAGCTTTCGTTAGGGGGTACAATGAGCAGTTCTTC.

The V and J genes are TRBV4-3 and TRBJ2-2, with D unresolved. The germline V and J ends were trimmed by 1 base and 5 bases, with 5 bases remaining between them. The CDR3 is 13 amino acids. Germline-derived CDR1 and CDR2 are LGHNA and YSLEER. The CDR3 protein is CASSQVLTGELFF. CDR3 coding DNA: TGCGCCAGCAGCCAAGTGCTAACCGGGGAGCTGTTTTTT.

The chain carries TRBV7-6 and TRBJ2-1; D might be TRBD1 or TRBD2, each matching 5 bases. CDR1 and CDR2 (germline): SGHVS, FNYEAQ. This CDR3 is 14 amino acids long. Trimming pared 2 bases from V and 6 bases from J, leaving 11 bases between. In nucleotides, the CDR3 is TGTGCCAGCAGCTTACCCGGGACCATCAATGAGCAGTTCTTC. Translating gives CASSLPGTINEQFF. Full variable domain (missing parts from reference TRBV7-6 and TRBJ2-1): GAGVSQSPRYKVTKRGQDVALRCDPISGHVSLYWYRQALGQGPEFLTYFNYEAQQDKSGLPNDRFSAERPEGSISTLTIQRTEQRDSAMYRCASSLPGTINEQFFGPGTRLTVL.

About this clone itself: The sample carries other DNA sequences with the same CDR3. The genes are TRBV27 and TRBJ1-5; D gene ambiguous. Germline CDR1 is MNHEY and CDR2 is SMNVEV (reference sequence). The V end lost 3 bases, the J end lost 0 bases, and 3 bases lay between the germline ends. The CDR3 loop spans 13 amino acids. The CDR3 here is CASSLVSNQPQHF. Written as DNA, the CDR3 is TGTGCCAGCAGTTTGGTTAGCAATCAGCCCCAGCATTTT.

V gene TRBV9 combines with J gene TRBJ1-4; tentatively, D is TRBD1 (6 bases). There are 15 residues in the CDR3. CDR1 and CDR2 (germline): SGDLS, YYNGEE. Trimming left V 3 bases short and J 8 bases short, with 17 bases between. The CDR3 sequence: CASSAQGGGREKLFF. The DNA of the CDR3 is TGTGCCAGCAGCGCACAGGGCGGCGGGCGAGAAAAACTGTTTTTT. Based on the CDR3 plus reference TRBV9 and TRBJ1-4, the full variable domain is DSGVTQTPKHLITATGQRVTLRCSPRSGDLSVYWYQQSLDQGLQFLIQYYNGEERAKGNILERFSAQQFPDLHSELNLSSLELGDSALYFCASSAQGGGREKLFFGSGTQLSVL.

V and J are TRBV9 and TRBJ2-1, with unresolved D. This CDR3 is built from 14 residues. Germline CDR1 and CDR2: SGDLS and YYNGEE. Between the trimmed V and J ends, which lost 3 bases and 3 bases, there was a span of 10 bases. CDR3 nucleotide sequence: TGTGCCAGCAGCGAATACGTAAACTACAATGAGCAGTTCTTC. Its translation: CASSEYVNYNEQFF. The whole variable domain, filled in from reference TRBV9 and TRBJ2-1, reads DSGVTQTPKHLITATGQRVTLRCSPRSGDLSVYWYQQSLDQGLQFLIQYYNGEERAKGNILERFSAQQFPDLHSELNLSSLELGDSALYFCASSEYVNYNEQFFGPGTRLTVL.

The genes are TRBV9 and TRBJ2-2; 7 bases align to TRBD1. Trimming cost V 3 bases and J 1 base; bases outside gene matches: 3. The CDR3 is 15 residues long. CDR1 and CDR2 (germline): SGDLS, YYNGEE. The CDR3 nucleotides are TGTGCCAGCAGCGCCCGGGACAGGAACACCGGGGAGCTGTTTTTT. Encoded protein: CASSARDRNTGELFF.

As to this clone: Other DNA sequences within the sample encode an identical CDR3. The chain recombines TRBV9 with TRBJ1-1, with TRBD1 matching over 9 bases. This CDR3 spans 14 amino acids. The V gene's germline CDR1 is SGDLS and CDR2 YYNGEE. V was pared by 4 bases and J by 8 bases, with 9 bases of the junction left unmatched. The CDR3 nucleotides read TGTGCCAGCAGCCCCCGGGACAGGGCGACCGAAGCTTTCTTT. It translates to CASSPRDRATEAFF. Using reference TRBV9 and TRBJ1-1 for the parts outside the CDR3, the full variable domain is DSGVTQTPKHLITATGQRVTLRCSPRSGDLSVYWYQQSLDQGLQFLIQYYNGEERAKGNILERFSAQQFPDLHSELNLSSLELGDSALYFCASSPRDRATEAFFGQGTRLTVV.

The gene calls are TRBV10-3 and TRBJ1-5; 8 bases match TRBD1. V lost 0 bases and J lost 7; bases outside the gene matches: 14. The CDR3 consists of 18 residues. CDR1 and CDR2 from the germline V gene are ENHRY and SYGVKD. CDR3 DNA: TGTGCCATCAGTGAGTCGTCAGGGTTAAGGACAGGGAGCCAGCCCCAGCATTTT. This gives the protein CAISESSGLRTGSQPQHF.

This chain joins TRBV2 and TRBJ2-7; 10 bases are a match to TRBD2. From germline, CDR1 is SNHLY and CDR2 FYNNEI. The CDR3 loop spans 18 amino acids. After removal of 1 base from V and 0 bases from J, the junction contained 9 bases not matched to a gene. The CDR3 DNA follows: TGTGCCAGCAGTGAAGGGTCCACTAGCGGGATAGCCTCCTACGAGCAGTACTTC. It yields the protein CASSEGSTSGIASYEQYF.

This clone was found once. CDR3 residues: CASSIGIDSTDTQYF. The CDR3 nucleotides read TGTGCCAGCAGCATAGGGATCGACAGCACAGATACGCAGTATTTT. The V and J genes are TRBV7-9 and TRBJ2-3; D is uncertain. The CDR3 contains 15 residues. The V end was cut by 5 bases, the J end by 0 bases, with 12 bases between. Germline CDR1 is SEHNR and CDR2 is FQNEAQ (reference sequence).